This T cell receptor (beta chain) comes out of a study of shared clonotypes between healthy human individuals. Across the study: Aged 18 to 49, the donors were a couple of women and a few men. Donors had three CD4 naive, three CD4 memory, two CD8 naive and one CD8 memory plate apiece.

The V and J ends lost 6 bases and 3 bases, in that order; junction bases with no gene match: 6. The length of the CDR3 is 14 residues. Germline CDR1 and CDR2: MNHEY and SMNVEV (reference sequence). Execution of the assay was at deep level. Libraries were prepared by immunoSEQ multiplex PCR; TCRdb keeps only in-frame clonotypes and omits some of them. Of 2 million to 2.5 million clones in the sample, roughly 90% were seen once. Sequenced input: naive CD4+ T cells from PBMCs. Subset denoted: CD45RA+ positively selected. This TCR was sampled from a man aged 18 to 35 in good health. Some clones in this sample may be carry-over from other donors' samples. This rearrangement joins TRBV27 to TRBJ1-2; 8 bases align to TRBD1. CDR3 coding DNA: TGTGCCAGCAGCCCGGACAGGGCCGACTATGGCTACACCTTC. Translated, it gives CASSPDRADYGYTF.